This TCR beta chain was recovered during a study of control samples from healthy donors and cancer patients. TCRdb's copy holds only in-frame clones and misses some; the assay was immunoSEQ multiplex PCR. The table lists some 150,000 clones, 91% of them singletons. The CDR3 is 14 residues long. Germline V gene lookup returns CDR1 MNHEY and CDR2 SVGAGI. V gave up 7 bases and J gave up 0 bases, with 13 bases separating them. The TCR originated in a man aged 18 to 29 in good health. Sequencing was performed on blood. The V gene is TRBV6-5, the J gene TRBJ2-7, with D tentatively TRBD1 (6 bases). In DNA, the CDR3 is TGTGCCAGCATCGAAAGGGGGTTCTCCTACGAGCAGTACTTC. Protein: CASIERGFSYEQYF.